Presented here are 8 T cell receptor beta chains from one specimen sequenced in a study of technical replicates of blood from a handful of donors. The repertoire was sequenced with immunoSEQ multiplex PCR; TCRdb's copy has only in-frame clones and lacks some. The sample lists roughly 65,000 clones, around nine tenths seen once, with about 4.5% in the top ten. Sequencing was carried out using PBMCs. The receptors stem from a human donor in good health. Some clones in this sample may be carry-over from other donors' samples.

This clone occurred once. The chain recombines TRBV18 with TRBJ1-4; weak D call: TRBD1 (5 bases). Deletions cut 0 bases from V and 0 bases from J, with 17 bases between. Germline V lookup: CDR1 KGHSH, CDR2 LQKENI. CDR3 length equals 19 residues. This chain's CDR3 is CASSPPGQGASATNEKLFF. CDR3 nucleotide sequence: TGTGCCAGCTCACCACCCGGTCAAGGGGCCAGTGCAACTAATGAAAAACTGTTTTTT.

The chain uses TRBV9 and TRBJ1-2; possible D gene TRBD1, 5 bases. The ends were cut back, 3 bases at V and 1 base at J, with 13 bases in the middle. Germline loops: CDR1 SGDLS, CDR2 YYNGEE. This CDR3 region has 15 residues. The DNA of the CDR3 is TGTGCCAGCAGCGGAACCCTGACAGTTAACTATGGCTACACCTTC. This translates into CASSGTLTVNYGYTF.

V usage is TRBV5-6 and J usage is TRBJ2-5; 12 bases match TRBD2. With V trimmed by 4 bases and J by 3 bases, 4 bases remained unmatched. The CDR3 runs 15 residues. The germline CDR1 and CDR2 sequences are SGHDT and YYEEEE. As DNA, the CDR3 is TGTGCCAGCAGCGTCCGACTAGCGGGGGAAGAGACCCAGTACTTC. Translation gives CASSVRLAGEETQYF.

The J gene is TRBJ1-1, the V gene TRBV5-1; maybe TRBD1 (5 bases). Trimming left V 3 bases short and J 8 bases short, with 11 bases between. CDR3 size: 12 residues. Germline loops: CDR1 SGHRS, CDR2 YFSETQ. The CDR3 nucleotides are TGCGCCAGCAGCTGGGAGGCAGGGGAAGCTTTCTTT. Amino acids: CASSWEAGEAFF.

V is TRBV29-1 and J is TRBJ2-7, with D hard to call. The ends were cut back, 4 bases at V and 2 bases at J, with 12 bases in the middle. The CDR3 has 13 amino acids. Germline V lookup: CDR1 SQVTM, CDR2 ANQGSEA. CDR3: CSVAYSRTYEQYF. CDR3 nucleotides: TGCAGCGTTGCTTACAGCCGTACCTACGAGCAGTACTTC.

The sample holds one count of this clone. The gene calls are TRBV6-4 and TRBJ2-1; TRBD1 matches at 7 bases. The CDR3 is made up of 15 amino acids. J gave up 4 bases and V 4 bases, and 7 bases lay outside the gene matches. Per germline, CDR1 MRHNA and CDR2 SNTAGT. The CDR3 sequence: CASSASRDRYNEQFF. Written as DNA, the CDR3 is TGTGCCAGCAGTGCCTCCCGGGACAGATACAATGAGCAGTTCTTC.

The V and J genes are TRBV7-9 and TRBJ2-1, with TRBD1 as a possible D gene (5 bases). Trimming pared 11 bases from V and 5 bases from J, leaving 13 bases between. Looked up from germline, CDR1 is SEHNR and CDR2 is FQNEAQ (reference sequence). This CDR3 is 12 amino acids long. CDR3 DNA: TGTGCCGGGGCGGACGGTAACAATGAGCAGTTCTTC. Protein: CAGADGNNEQFF.

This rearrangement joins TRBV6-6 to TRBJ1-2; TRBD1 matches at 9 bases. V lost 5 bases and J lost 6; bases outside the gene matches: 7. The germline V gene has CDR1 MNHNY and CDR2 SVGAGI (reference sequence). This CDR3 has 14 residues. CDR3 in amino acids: CASSPQGASHGYTF. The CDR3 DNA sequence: TGTGCCAGCAGTCCACAGGGGGCCTCACATGGCTACACCTTC.